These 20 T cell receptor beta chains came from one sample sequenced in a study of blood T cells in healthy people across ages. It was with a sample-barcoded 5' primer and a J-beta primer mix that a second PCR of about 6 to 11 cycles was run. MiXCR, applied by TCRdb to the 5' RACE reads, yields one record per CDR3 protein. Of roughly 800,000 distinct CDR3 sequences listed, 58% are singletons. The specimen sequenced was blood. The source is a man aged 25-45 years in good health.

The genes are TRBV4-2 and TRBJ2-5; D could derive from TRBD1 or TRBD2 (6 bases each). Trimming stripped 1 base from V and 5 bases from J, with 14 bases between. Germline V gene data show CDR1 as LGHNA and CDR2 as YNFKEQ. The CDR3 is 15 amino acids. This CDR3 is CASSQVDMGGETQYF. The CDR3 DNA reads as TGTGCCAGCAGCCAAGTGGACATGGGGGGCGAGACCCAGTACTTC.

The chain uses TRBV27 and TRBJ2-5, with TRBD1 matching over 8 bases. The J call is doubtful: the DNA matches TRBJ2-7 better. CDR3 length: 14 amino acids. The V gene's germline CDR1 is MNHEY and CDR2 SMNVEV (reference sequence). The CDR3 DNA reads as TGTGCCAGCCAATTGCGGCAGGGGGCGCGCGAGCAGTACTTC. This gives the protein CASQLRQGAREQYF.

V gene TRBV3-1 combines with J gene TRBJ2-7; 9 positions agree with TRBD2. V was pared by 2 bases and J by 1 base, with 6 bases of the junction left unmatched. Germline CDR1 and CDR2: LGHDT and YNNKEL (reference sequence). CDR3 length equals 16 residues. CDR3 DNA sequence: TGTGCCAGCAGCCAAACATTCACTAGCGGGTCCTACGAGCAGTACTTC. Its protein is CASSQTFTSGSYEQYF.

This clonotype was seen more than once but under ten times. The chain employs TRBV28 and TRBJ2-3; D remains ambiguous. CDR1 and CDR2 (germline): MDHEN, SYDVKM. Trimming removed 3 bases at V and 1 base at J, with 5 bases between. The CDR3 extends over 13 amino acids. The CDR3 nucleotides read TGTGCCAGCAGTTTCGACCGCACAGATACGCAGTATTTT. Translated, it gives CASSFDRTDTQYF.

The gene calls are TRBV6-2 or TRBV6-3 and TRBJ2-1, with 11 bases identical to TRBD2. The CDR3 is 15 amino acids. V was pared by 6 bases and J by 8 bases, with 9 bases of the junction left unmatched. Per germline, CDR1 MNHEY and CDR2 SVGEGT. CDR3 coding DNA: TGTGCCAGCAGCGCTACTAGCGGGAGTAGCGATGAGCAGTTCTTC. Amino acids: CASSATSGSSDEQFF.

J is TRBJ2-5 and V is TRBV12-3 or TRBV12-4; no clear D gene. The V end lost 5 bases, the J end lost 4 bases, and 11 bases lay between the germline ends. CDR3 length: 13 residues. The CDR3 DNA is TGTGCCAGCAGTCCCTGGGTCGGAGAGACCCAGTACTTC. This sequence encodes CASSPWVGETQYF.

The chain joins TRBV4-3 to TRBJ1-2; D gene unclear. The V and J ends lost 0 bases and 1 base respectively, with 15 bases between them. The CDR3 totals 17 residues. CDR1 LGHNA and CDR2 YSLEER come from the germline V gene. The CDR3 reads CASSQDPLQAVNYGYTF. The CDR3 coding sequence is TGCGCCAGCAGCCAAGACCCCCTCCAGGCTGTTAACTATGGCTACACCTTC.

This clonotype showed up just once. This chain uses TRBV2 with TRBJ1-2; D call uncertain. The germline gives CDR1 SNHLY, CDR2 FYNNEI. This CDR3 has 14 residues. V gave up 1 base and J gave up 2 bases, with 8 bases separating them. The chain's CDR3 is CASSEVRVNYGYTF. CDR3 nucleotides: TGTGCCAGCAGTGAAGTAAGGGTAAACTATGGCTACACCTTC.

The CDR3, as DNA: TGCAGTGCTCCGGGACAGGGGTTGTCACCCCTCCACTTT. It yields the protein CSAPGQGLSPLHF. J is TRBJ1-6 and V is TRBV20-1, with TRBD1 matching over 10 bases. V shed 5 bases, J shed 10 bases, and the junction held 5 bases outside the gene matches. Germline loops: CDR1 DFQATT, CDR2 SNEGSKA (reference sequence). This CDR3 is built from 13 residues.

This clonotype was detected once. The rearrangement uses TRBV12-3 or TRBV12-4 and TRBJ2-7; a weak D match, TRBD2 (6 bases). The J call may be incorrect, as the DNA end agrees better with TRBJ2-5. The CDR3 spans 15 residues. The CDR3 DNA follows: TGTGCCAGCAGTTTGGGAGGTCGACGGTTAGAGACCCAGTACTTC. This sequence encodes CASSLGGRRLETQYF.

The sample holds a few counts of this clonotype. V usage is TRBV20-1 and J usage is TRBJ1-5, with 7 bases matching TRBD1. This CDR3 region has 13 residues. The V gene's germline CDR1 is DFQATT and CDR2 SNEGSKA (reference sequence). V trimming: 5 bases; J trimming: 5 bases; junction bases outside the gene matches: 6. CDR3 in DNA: TGCAGTGCTGGGGACAGTTGGGATCAGCCCCAGCATTTT. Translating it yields CSAGDSWDQPQHF.

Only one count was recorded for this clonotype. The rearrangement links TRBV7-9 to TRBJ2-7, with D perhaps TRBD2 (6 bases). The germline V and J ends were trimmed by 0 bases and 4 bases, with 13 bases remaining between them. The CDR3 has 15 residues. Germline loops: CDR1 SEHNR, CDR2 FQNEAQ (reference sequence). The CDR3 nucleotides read TGTGCCAGCAGCTTAGCTATGGGGGGTAGGTACGAGCAGTACTTC. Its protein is CASSLAMGGRYEQYF.

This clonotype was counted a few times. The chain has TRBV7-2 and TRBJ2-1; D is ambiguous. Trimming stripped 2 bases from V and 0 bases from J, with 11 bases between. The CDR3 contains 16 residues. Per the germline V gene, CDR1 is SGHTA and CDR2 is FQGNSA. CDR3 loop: CASSLSASSSYNEQFF. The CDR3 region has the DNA TGTGCCAGCAGCTTATCTGCGTCGAGCTCCTACAATGAGCAGTTCTTC.

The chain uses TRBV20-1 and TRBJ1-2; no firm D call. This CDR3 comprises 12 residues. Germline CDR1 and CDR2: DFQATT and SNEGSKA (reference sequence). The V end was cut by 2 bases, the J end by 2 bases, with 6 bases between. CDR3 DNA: TGCAGTGCTAGAACAGAGAACTATGGCTACACCTTC. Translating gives CSARTENYGYTF.

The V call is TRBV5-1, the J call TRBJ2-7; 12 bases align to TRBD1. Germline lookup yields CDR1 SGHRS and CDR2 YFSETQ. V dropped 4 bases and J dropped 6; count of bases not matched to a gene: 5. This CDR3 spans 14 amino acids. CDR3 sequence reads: CASSTGTGGAEQYF. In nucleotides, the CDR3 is TGCGCCAGCAGCACCGGGACAGGGGGCGCCGAGCAGTACTTC.

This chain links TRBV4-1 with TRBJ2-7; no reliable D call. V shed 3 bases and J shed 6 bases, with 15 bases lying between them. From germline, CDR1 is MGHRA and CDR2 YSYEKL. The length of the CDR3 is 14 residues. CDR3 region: CASSHPGGYREQYF. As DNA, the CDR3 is TGCGCCAGCAGCCATCCCGGTGGGTATCGCGAGCAGTACTTC.

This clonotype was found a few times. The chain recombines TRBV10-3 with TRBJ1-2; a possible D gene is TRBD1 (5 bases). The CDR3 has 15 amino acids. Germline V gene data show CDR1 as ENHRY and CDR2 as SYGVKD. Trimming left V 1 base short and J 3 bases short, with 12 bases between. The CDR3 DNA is TGTGCCATCAGTGAGTTTGGAGGGGAGGACTATGGCTACACCTTC. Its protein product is CAISEFGGEDYGYTF.

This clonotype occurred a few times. CDR3 nucleotide sequence: TGTGCCAGCAGTTTTGGGCAGGTACCCTACGAGCAGTACTTC. This translates into CASSFGQVPYEQYF. The rearrangement joins TRBV28 to TRBJ2-7; D remains ambiguous. The V end lost 3 bases, the J end lost 2 bases, and 11 bases lay between the germline ends. Germline lookup yields CDR1 MDHEN and CDR2 SYDVKM. The CDR3 runs 14 residues.

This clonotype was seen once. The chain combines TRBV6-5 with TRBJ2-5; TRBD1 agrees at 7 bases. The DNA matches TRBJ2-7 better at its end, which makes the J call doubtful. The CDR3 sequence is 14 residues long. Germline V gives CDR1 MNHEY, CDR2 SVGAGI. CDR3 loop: CASMTPGQSYEQYF. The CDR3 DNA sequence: TGTGCCAGCATGACGCCGGGACAGTCCTACGAGCAGTACTTC.

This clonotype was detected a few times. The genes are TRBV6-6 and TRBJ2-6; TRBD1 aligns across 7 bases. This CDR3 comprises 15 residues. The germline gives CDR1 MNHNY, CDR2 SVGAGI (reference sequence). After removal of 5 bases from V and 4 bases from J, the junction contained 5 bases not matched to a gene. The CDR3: CASSDTGAGANVLTF. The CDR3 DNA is TGTGCCAGCAGTGATACAGGGGCCGGGGCCAACGTCCTGACTTTC.